These T cell receptor beta chains were read from a single sample in a study of immune characterization of retroperitoneal liposarcoma. TCRdb redid the calling of the PCR reads with MiXCR, one entry per CDR3 protein. The sample yields approximately 11,000 distinct CDR3 sequences, around a third seen once. Input material: tumor tissue. Receptors originate from a male donor with retroperitoneal liposarcoma. Each CDR3 is given with its conserved first and last residue. Each record gives: V gene, J gene, CDR3 protein.

v_call: TRBV6-6
j_call: TRBJ2-3
cdr3_aa: CASNSFVGLAGGTNTDTQYF

v_call: TRBV6-1
j_call: TRBJ2-5
cdr3_aa: CASSALGVQETQYF

v_call: TRBV6-5
j_call: TRBJ2-5
cdr3_aa: CASSYSFEGARETQYF

v_call: TRBV6-1
j_call: TRBJ2-5
cdr3_aa: CATAKTPGVWPYNEQYF

v_call: TRBV12-3/TRBV12-4
j_call: TRBJ1-1
cdr3_aa: CASSFWGEGTEAFF

v_call: TRBV6-6
j_call: TRBJ1-2
cdr3_aa: CASSPGLGYTF

v_call: TRBV27
j_call: TRBJ2-1
cdr3_aa: CASSLLGSGGGNEQFF

v_call: TRBV6-1
j_call: TRBJ2-1
cdr3_aa: CASSPRTSAGDEQFF

v_call: TRBV4-1
j_call: NA
cdr3_aa: CASSRVARWETQYF

v_call: TRBV12-5
j_call: TRBJ2-1
cdr3_aa: CASGFLTGTSGSSYNEQFF

v_call: TRBV6-1
j_call: TRBJ1-2
cdr3_aa: CASSLDRANYGYTF

v_call: TRBV6-8
j_call: TRBJ1-2
cdr3_aa: CASADRTGISNYGYTF

v_call: TRBV10-1
j_call: TRBJ1-1
cdr3_aa: CASSATLMNTEAFF

v_call: TRBV4-1
j_call: TRBJ2-2
cdr3_aa: CASSQVLSSGRPYTGELFF

v_call: TRBV7-2
j_call: TRBJ2-5
cdr3_aa: CASSHAAAVQETQYF

v_call: TRBV27
j_call: TRBJ2-1
cdr3_aa: CASSSSGSSSYNEQFF

v_call: TRBV6-1
j_call: NA
cdr3_aa: CASSSTGYNEQYF

v_call: TRBV6-1
j_call: NA
cdr3_aa: CASSSRETQYF

v_call: TRBV6-1
j_call: TRBJ1-6
cdr3_aa: CASSRTQLGSPLHF

v_call: TRBV27
j_call: TRBJ2-3
cdr3_aa: CASSPGRLASGTDTQYF

v_call: TRBV10-1
j_call: TRBJ2-5
cdr3_aa: CASSESGLAGVKETQYF

v_call: TRBV7-8
j_call: TRBJ2-1
cdr3_aa: CASSLVVGGGQETQFF

v_call: TRBV7-2
j_call: TRBJ2-1
cdr3_aa: CASSAGDTAYNEQFF

v_call: TRBV27
j_call: TRBJ2-3
cdr3_aa: CASSFFGSTDTQYF

v_call: TRBV19
j_call: TRBJ2-4
cdr3_aa: CASSRQARSGEQYF

v_call: TRBV7-2
j_call: TRBJ2-1
cdr3_aa: CASSSDRSLALNIQFF

v_call: TRBV28
j_call: TRBJ2-1
cdr3_aa: CASSYTTGWNEQFF

v_call: TRBV7-6
j_call: TRBJ1-1
cdr3_aa: CASREGGEGTEAFF

v_call: TRBV11-3
j_call: TRBJ2-3
cdr3_aa: CASSFGGDTDTQYF

v_call: TRBV7-2
j_call: TRBJ2-1
cdr3_aa: CASSLAQGEQFF

v_call: TRBV7-8
j_call: TRBJ2-5
cdr3_aa: CASSLVRGGRRPPYNEQYF

v_call: TRBV12-3/TRBV12-4
j_call: TRBJ1-4
cdr3_aa: CASSLAGDRGNEKLFF

v_call: TRBV6-1
j_call: TRBJ2-7
cdr3_aa: CASSYGTSGYEQYF

v_call: TRBV6-2/TRBV6-3
j_call: TRBJ2-1
cdr3_aa: CASSISGSFHNEQFF

v_call: TRBV7-7
j_call: TRBJ1-1
cdr3_aa: CASSLVRAGLAFF

v_call: TRBV11-2
j_call: TRBJ2-2
cdr3_aa: CASSSRHLGPTGELFF

v_call: TRBV12-3/TRBV12-4
j_call: TRBJ1-6
cdr3_aa: CASRGSVDREIHSPLHF

v_call: TRBV6-1
j_call: TRBJ2-3
cdr3_aa: CASRRGRQGIFTDTQYF

v_call: TRBV12-3/TRBV12-4
j_call: TRBJ2-2
cdr3_aa: CASSSHGAGELFF

v_call: TRBV6-5
j_call: TRBJ2-5
cdr3_aa: CASTPSSGEETQYF

v_call: TRBV10-2
j_call: TRBJ2-1
cdr3_aa: CASSEKRYNEQFF

v_call: TRBV11-3
j_call: TRBJ2-1
cdr3_aa: CASSPGTSDQETQFF

v_call: TRBV6-1
j_call: NA
cdr3_aa: CASSEGDGSDSYEQFF

v_call: TRBV6-1
j_call: TRBJ2-1
cdr3_aa: CASSRTSGDYNEQFF

v_call: TRBV27
j_call: TRBJ2-5
cdr3_aa: CASSVDTSALETQYF

v_call: TRBV6-8
j_call: TRBJ2-3
cdr3_aa: CASRPGTGTDTQYF

v_call: TRBV5-3
j_call: TRBJ2-1
cdr3_aa: CASSPGLAGAYNEQFF

v_call: TRBV6-5
j_call: TRBJ2-6
cdr3_aa: CAGGGAEYSGANVLTF

v_call: TRBV7-8
j_call: TRBJ2-1
cdr3_aa: CASSVASGLAYNEQFF

v_call: TRBV27
j_call: TRBJ2-1
cdr3_aa: CASSYSSGGEQFF

v_call: TRBV6-8
j_call: TRBJ1-6
cdr3_aa: CASSWTTGLDSPLHF

v_call: TRBV4-3
j_call: TRBJ1-1
cdr3_aa: CASSQGQKEAFF